These T cell receptor beta chains were read from a single sample in a study of blood T cell repertoires in COVID-19. Only in-frame clones appear in the TCRdb table, and some are missing; sequencing was by immunoSEQ multiplex PCR. The sample contains more than 150,000 clones, 78% of which appear only once. Material for sequencing was peripheral blood. These receptor sequences come from a woman of 80 years or more with acute or convalescent COVID-19. Each CDR3 is given with its conserved first and last residue. The D gene is left open where the match is weak.

V gene	D gene	J gene	CDR3 protein
TRBV5-4	TRBD1	TRBJ1-6	CASSPRQGDSPLHF
TRBV18	-	TRBJ1-5	CASSLLRAGENQPQHF
TRBV4-1	-	TRBJ2-7	CASSPTGVGRNEQYF
TRBV4-1	-	TRBJ1-4	CASSQEGVSRSREKLFF
TRBV5-5	-	TRBJ1-6	CASSLRGGTYNSPLHF
TRBV2	TRBD2	TRBJ2-1	CASSYTSGNEQFF
TRBV30	-	TRBJ1-3	CAWESSGNTIYF
TRBV6-2/TRBV6-3	TRBD1	TRBJ1-4	CASSRRQGTNEKLFF
TRBV7-6	-	TRBJ1-4	CASSLAETGKLFF
TRBV19	-	TRBJ2-7	CASSIGTARTYEQYF
TRBV14	TRBD1	TRBJ1-2	CASSRSGGVHGYTF
TRBV4-1	TRBD2	TRBJ2-7	CASSQSWTSGEYLYF
TRBV6-5	-	TRBJ1-4	CASARSETNEKLFF
TRBV5-4	-	TRBJ2-3	CASSRLSDTQYF
TRBV19	TRBD1	TRBJ2-3	CASSDRGKADTQYF
TRBV5-1	-	TRBJ2-7	CASSGGDSHSYEQYF
TRBV6-5	TRBD1	TRBJ2-7	CASTMGQGYNEQYF
TRBV25-1	TRBD1	TRBJ1-1	CASSEGGQGSLRRRAFF
TRBV30	TRBD1	TRBJ2-7	CAWSWTGAVYEQYF
TRBV11-1	TRBD1	TRBJ2-7	CASSLRQGAYEQYF
TRBV2	-	TRBJ2-1	CASSQTDSSYNEQFF
TRBV5-4	-	TRBJ2-1	CASSPDRRSYNEQFF